Listed here are 32 T cell receptor beta chains from one sample, sequenced in a study of beta chain features in type 1 diabetes. What was sequenced were expressed TCRB transcripts, since all of the isolated RNA had been reverse transcribed. Clones were read by immunoSEQ multiplex PCR, and TCRdb kept only the in-frame ones, dropping some. The top ten hold more than 0.06% of the sample, which has about 110,000 clones, roughly 43% seen once. Material: stem cell memory CD4+ T cells from blood. The receptors derive from a woman in her late teens or twenties in good health.

This clone was seen more than once but under ten times. Distinct nucleotide sequences in the sample also encode this CDR3. The J gene is TRBJ2-1, the V gene TRBV27; no clear D. V dropped 5 bases and J dropped 0 bases, with 8 bases sitting between them. This CDR3 spans 14 amino acids. CDR1 and CDR2 from the germline V gene are MNHEY and SMNVEV (reference sequence). CDR3 region: CASSLRGSYNEQFF. CDR3 nucleotide sequence: TGTGCCAGCAGTCTCCGAGGCTCCTACAATGAGCAGTTCTTC.

The chain carries TRBV7-2 and TRBJ2-3; D is possibly TRBD1 (5 bases). Trimming removed 2 bases at V and 3 bases at J, with 18 bases between. There are 17 residues in the CDR3. Germline values: CDR1 SGHTA, CDR2 FQGNSA. CDR3 nucleotides: TGTGCCAGCAGCTTAACCCTCCCAGGGATTAGGACAGATACGCAGTATTTT. It translates to CASSLTLPGIRTDTQYF.

The chain is built from TRBV6-6 and TRBJ2-1; D perhaps matches TRBD1 (6 bases). Germline loops: CDR1 MNHNY, CDR2 SVGAGI (reference sequence). CDR3 length: 12 amino acids. The V gene lost 5 bases and the J gene lost 9 bases, with 11 bases spanning the gap. This CDR3 reads CASSPTGIEQFF. In DNA, the CDR3 is TGTGCCAGCAGTCCTACAGGGATTGAGCAGTTCTTC.

The V call is TRBV29-1, the J call TRBJ2-7; TRBD2 might be the D (5 bases). The CDR3 runs 12 residues. Germline-derived CDR1 and CDR2 are SQVTM and ANQGSEA. Trimming took 7 bases from V and 0 from J, leaving 10 bases between them. The CDR3 is CSGGRDSYEQYF. CDR3 DNA sequence: TGCAGCGGGGGTCGGGACTCCTACGAGCAGTACTTC.

The rearrangement links TRBV28 to TRBJ2-7, with 15 bases aligning to TRBD2. Germline V lookup: CDR1 MDHEN, CDR2 SYDVKM. The V and J ends lost 6 bases and 5 bases, in that order; junction bases with no gene match: 11. The length of the CDR3 is 17 residues. CDR3 DNA: TGTGCCAGCAGGCCATGGACTAGCGGGGGGGTGGGCCACGAGCAGTACTTC. It codes for CASRPWTSGGVGHEQYF.

Notes on this clone: The sample carries other DNA sequences with the same CDR3. This rearrangement joins TRBV7-9 to TRBJ2-7; D is ambiguous. This CDR3 spans 12 amino acids. CDR1 is SEHNR, CDR2 FQNEAQ, per germline (reference sequence). V was trimmed by 4 bases and J by 3 bases, leaving 7 bases between them. The DNA for the CDR3 is TGTGCCAGCAGCTCTTACTACTACGAGCAGTACTTC. Protein sequence: CASSSYYYEQYF.

The chain employs TRBV29-1 and TRBJ1-1; D remains ambiguous. The CDR3 runs 13 residues. Trimming took 4 bases from V and 0 from J, leaving 9 bases between them. The V gene's germline CDR1 is SQVTM and CDR2 ANQGSEA. The DNA of the CDR3 is TGCAGCGTTGCGGGTTCCGTGAACACTGAAGCTTTCTTT. This codes for CSVAGSVNTEAFF.

The V and J genes are TRBV18 and TRBJ2-1; the match to TRBD2 covers 9 bases. CDR1 is KGHSH, CDR2 LQKENI, per germline. The CDR3 extends over 13 amino acids. The V and J ends lost 2 bases and 8 bases, in that order; junction bases with no gene match: 1. CDR3 sequence reads: CASSPIAGDEQFF. CDR3 DNA: TGTGCCAGCTCACCAATAGCGGGAGATGAGCAGTTCTTC.

J is TRBJ2-1 and V is TRBV19; 7 bases agree with TRBD1. The V segment lost 6 bases and the J segment 9 bases; nucleotides outside the gene matches: 8. The CDR3 sequence is 13 residues long. Germline values: CDR1 LNHDA, CDR2 SQIVND (reference sequence). Written as DNA, the CDR3 is TGTGCCAGTAGATACTACAGGGGTGGTGAGCAGTTCTTC. Translated, it gives CASRYYRGGEQFF.

This clone came up a few times. The chain couples TRBV6-6 to TRBJ1-1; D remains unclear. The germline gives CDR1 MNHNY, CDR2 SVGAGI (reference sequence). With 2 bases removed from V and 4 bases from J, the gap between germline ends came to 14 bases. This CDR3 region has 15 residues. In DNA form, the CDR3 reads TGTGCCAGCAGTTACCCATTGGGAGTTGGCACTGAAGCTTTCTTT. This sequence encodes CASSYPLGVGTEAFF.

This clone has only a few counts. The chain couples TRBV4-2 to TRBJ1-2; D might be TRBD1 (5 bases). Per germline, CDR1 LGHNA and CDR2 YNFKEQ. The CDR3 has 16 amino acids. V shed 1 base and J shed 3 bases, with 15 bases lying between them. The CDR3 coding sequence is TGTGCCAGCAGCCAAGTCTCAGGGTACGGTGACTATGGCTACACCTTC. It yields the protein CASSQVSGYGDYGYTF.

This clone was detected a few times. V is TRBV6-6 and J is TRBJ1-2, with 9 positions matching TRBD1. Germline trimming cut 4 bases from V and 5 bases from J; bases unmatched to any gene: 11. CDR3 length equals 16 residues. The germline gives CDR1 MNHNY, CDR2 SVGAGI (reference sequence). Here the CDR3 reads CASSSLRDRVLYGYTF. CDR3 sequence (DNA): TGTGCCAGCAGTTCTCTCCGGGACAGGGTATTGTATGGCTACACCTTC.

The chain carries TRBV7-8 and TRBJ2-1; 7 nucleotides line up with TRBD2. From germline, CDR1 is SGHVS and CDR2 FQNEAQ. The CDR3 runs to 14 residues. After removal of 6 bases from V and 5 bases from J, the junction contained 7 bases not matched to a gene. The CDR3 bases are TGTGCCAGCAGTTATGGGGGAGGGCACAATGAGCAGTTCTTC. It encodes CASSYGGGHNEQFF.

The gene calls are TRBV4-3 and TRBJ2-3; D remains ambiguous. Germline loops: CDR1 LGHNA, CDR2 YSLEER. V lost 1 base and J lost 6, with 14 bases in between. The CDR3 contains 15 residues. CDR3 region: CASSQGGFFRDTQYF. CDR3 nucleotide sequence: TGCGCCAGCAGCCAAGGTGGCTTCTTCAGGGATACGCAGTATTTT.

This clone was recorded a few times. Here the CDR3 DNA reads TGCAGTGCTAGAAATCCGGGCTACACCTTC. Protein product: CSARNPGYTF. The rearrangement uses TRBV20-1 and TRBJ1-2; D not resolved. Germline V gene sequence: CDR1 DFQATT, CDR2 SNEGSKA (reference sequence). The CDR3 runs to 10 residues. Trimming cost V 2 bases and J 8 bases, with 6 bases left between them.

Only a few counts were recorded for this clone. The V call is TRBV7-2, the J call TRBJ2-7; TRBD2 matches 13 bases. J was trimmed by 7 bases and V by 4 bases; bases with no gene match: 13. CDR3 length equals 17 residues. From germline, CDR1 is SGHTA and CDR2 FQGNSA. CDR3 bases: TGTGCCAGCAGCTCGATCTTCGGACTAGCGGGGGCTTGGGAGCAGTACTTC. Translation gives CASSSIFGLAGAWEQYF.

This clone was seen more than once but under ten times. The J gene is TRBJ2-2, the V gene TRBV2, with 7 nucleotides matching TRBD1. V gave up 8 bases and J gave up 6 bases; unmatched junction bases: 9. The CDR3 loop spans 14 amino acids. Germline CDR1 and CDR2: SNHLY and FYNNEI. CDR3 sequence (DNA): TGTGCCAGCCTCCCGGGCAGGGGGTCCGGGGAGCTGTTTTTT. Translating it yields CASLPGRGSGELFF. The complete variable domain, with remaining parts taken from reference TRBV2 and TRBJ2-2, reads EPEVTQTPSHQVTQMGQEVILRCVPISNHLYFYWYRQILGQKVEFLVSFYNNEISEKSEIFDDQFSVERPDGSNFTLKIRSTKLEDSAMYFCASLPGRGSGELFFGEGSRLTVL.

The chain has TRBV5-1 and TRBJ1-2; 9 bases agree with TRBD1. CDR1 is SGHRS, CDR2 YFSETQ, per germline. V shed 7 bases and J 2 bases; nucleotides not matched to a gene: 3. The CDR3 has 13 residues. CDR3 sequence reads: CASGDRANYGYTF. The CDR3 DNA sequence: TGCGCCAGCGGGGACAGGGCCAACTATGGCTACACCTTC. The full variable domain, its missing parts supplied by reference TRBV5-1 and TRBJ1-2, is KAGVTQTPRYLIKTRGQQVTLSCSPISGHRSVSWYQQTPGQGLQFLFEYFSETQRNKGNFPGRFSGRQFSNSRSEMNVSTLELGDSALYLCASGDRANYGYTFGSGTRLTVV.

This clone was counted a single time. V is TRBV28 and J is TRBJ1-1, with TRBD1 identical over 11 bases. CDR1 and CDR2 (germline): MDHEN, SYDVKM. This CDR3 region has 17 residues. J was trimmed by 0 bases and V by 1 base; bases with no gene match: 4. CDR3 in DNA: TGTGCCAGCAGTTTATATGGGACAGGGGGATTGAACACTGAAGCTTTCTTT. Translated, it gives CASSLYGTGGLNTEAFF.

DNA for the CDR3: TGTGCCAGCTCACCCGAGCAGCTAGCGAACAATGAGCAGTTCTTC. Residues: CASSPEQLANNEQFF. The rearrangement uses TRBV18 and TRBJ2-1; tentative D call: TRBD2 (6 bases). The CDR3 is 15 amino acids. Germline V gene lookup returns CDR1 KGHSH and CDR2 LQKENI. The V end was cut by 3 bases, the J end by 5 bases, with 14 bases between.

This clone was observed a few times. CDR3 sequence reads: CASKKGTGVGDTQYF. The DNA of the CDR3 is TGCGCCAGCAAGAAGGGGACAGGGGTTGGAGATACGCAGTATTTT. The V call is TRBV4-3, the J call TRBJ2-3, with 10 bases identical to TRBD1. V trimming: 7 bases; J trimming: 5 bases; junction bases outside the gene matches: 9. The CDR3 covers 15 residues. Germline V gene lookup returns CDR1 LGHNA and CDR2 YSLEER.

This clone was observed a few times. The V gene is TRBV29-1, the J gene TRBJ1-1; 9 bases align to TRBD1. The J segment lost 7 bases and the V segment lost 7 bases, leaving 13 bases of the junction unmatched. The CDR3 sequence is 14 residues long. CDR1 and CDR2 (germline): SQVTM, ANQGSEA. CDR3 residues: CSAARQGEYNEAFF. For the CDR3, the DNA is TGCAGCGCCGCCCGACAGGGGGAGTATAATGAAGCTTTCTTT.

The chain uses TRBV7-9 and TRBJ1-1; maybe TRBD1 (6 bases). The CDR3 sequence is 15 residues long. The V and J ends lost 0 bases and 5 bases respectively, with 13 bases between them. The V gene's germline CDR1 is SEHNR and CDR2 FQNEAQ (reference sequence). The DNA for the CDR3 is TGTGCCAGCAGCTTAGCGCGGGGGCTGGGAACTGAAGCTTTCTTT. Residues: CASSLARGLGTEAFF.

This clone turned up a few times. A read error may produce the germline difference seen at one junction end. The chain recombines TRBV4-1 with TRBJ1-5, with D possibly matching TRBD1 (5 bases). The length of the CDR3 is 14 residues. The V gene's germline CDR1 is MGHRA and CDR2 YSYEKL. The chain's CDR3 is CASSPRVGNQPQHF. The CDR3 coding sequence is TGCGCCAGCAGCCCCAGGGTGGGCAACCAGCCCCAGCATTTT.

V gene TRBV28 combines with J gene TRBJ2-1; D call uncertain. V was trimmed by 3 bases and J by 2 bases, leaving 14 bases between them. The germline CDR1 and CDR2 sequences are MDHEN and SYDVKM. The CDR3 covers 16 residues. CDR3 protein: CASSLPYGSAYNEQFF. CDR3 nucleotide sequence: TGTGCCAGCAGTTTGCCCTACGGTAGTGCCTACAATGAGCAGTTCTTC.

The chain links TRBV12-5 to TRBJ2-2; TRBD1 might be the D (6 bases). Trimming cost V 0 bases and J 4 bases, with 12 bases left between them. This CDR3 spans 16 amino acids. CDR1 and CDR2 (germline): LGHNT, FRNRAP. In DNA form, the CDR3 reads TGTGCTAGTGGTTTGGTGGTACAGGGACCCACCGGGGAGCTGTTTTTT. This codes for CASGLVVQGPTGELFF.

V usage is TRBV5-1 and J usage is TRBJ2-7, with TRBD2 matching 7 bases. CDR3 length: 15 residues. Trimming cost V 0 bases and J 4 bases; bases outside gene matches: 7. Germline CDR1 is SGHRS and CDR2 is YFSETQ. This CDR3 is CASSLEPSGGYEQYF. DNA of the CDR3: TGCGCCAGCAGCTTGGAACCTAGCGGAGGGTACGAGCAGTACTTC.

The chain couples TRBV28 to TRBJ1-5; 10 nucleotides line up with TRBD1. There are 15 residues in the CDR3. Losses at the gene ends were 5 bases for V and 3 bases for J; bases not matched to a gene: 4. Germline V gives CDR1 MDHEN, CDR2 SYDVKM. Written as DNA, the CDR3 is TGTGCCAGCAGTCAGGGACAGGGGCCCAATCAGCCCCAGCATTTT. As protein: CASSQGQGPNQPQHF.

The V call is TRBV2, the J call TRBJ2-1, with 9 bases matching TRBD2. CDR1 SNHLY and CDR2 FYNNEI come from the germline V gene. This CDR3 is built from 16 residues. J gave up 0 bases and V 5 bases, and 5 bases lay outside the gene matches. The CDR3 sequence: CASSIVAGASYNEQFF. The CDR3 nucleotides are TGTGCCAGCAGTATCGTAGCGGGAGCCTCCTACAATGAGCAGTTCTTC. The entire variable domain, with the rest obtained from reference TRBV2 and TRBJ2-1, is as follows: EPEVTQTPSHQVTQMGQEVILRCVPISNHLYFYWYRQILGQKVEFLVSFYNNEISEKSEIFDDQFSVERPDGSNFTLKIRSTKLEDSAMYFCASSIVAGASYNEQFFGPGTRLTVL.

This clone was counted only a few times. Relative to the germline gene, one junction end is altered; a read error may explain this. Here the CDR3 reads CSAEPGGGYTF. CDR3 DNA sequence: TGCAGCGCTGAACCAGGGGGCGGCTACACCTTC. The chain links TRBV29-1 to TRBJ1-2; 8 bases align to TRBD1. The germline CDR1 and CDR2 sequences are SQVTM and ANQGSEA. The CDR3 spans 11 residues.

The J gene is TRBJ2-7, the V gene TRBV2; weak D call: TRBD2 (6 bases). This CDR3 region has 18 residues. With 6 bases removed from V and 9 bases from J, the gap between germline ends came to 33 bases. Germline CDR1 reads SNHLY; CDR2 reads FYNNEI. The CDR3 is CASSLPSRGRRELSGQYF. As DNA, the CDR3 is TGTGCCAGCAGCCTCCCCTCTCGGGGACGGAGGGAGTTGTCGGGGCAGTACTTC.

The chain employs TRBV27 and TRBJ2-1; 7 bases match TRBD1. The V gene's germline CDR1 is MNHEY and CDR2 SMNVEV (reference sequence). Trimming at V came to 6 bases and at J to 13 bases, leaving 9 bases not matched to a gene. There are 12 residues in the CDR3. This CDR3 reads CASRTTGVGQFF. CDR3 coding DNA: TGTGCCAGCAGAACAACAGGGGTTGGTCAGTTCTTC.